This is a list of T cell receptor beta chains from one sample in a study of PD-1 blockade in mismatch repair-deficient tumors. Sequencing used immunoSEQ multiplex PCR; TCRdb keeps in-frame clones, though not all of them. Found here are some 100,000 clones, about four fifths of them singletons; the top ten hold approximately 6.7%. The specimen comprised peripheral blood, sampled 30 to 36 weeks after starting pembrolizumab. These receptors were taken from an adult with mismatch repair-deficient cancer. Both conserved end residues are part of each CDR3. The order of the fields is clone size, V gene, D gene, J gene, CDR3 length, CDR3 protein, CDR3 DNA. A D gene is named only where the DNA matches it firmly. Size is stated for part of the rows, as once, few or many counts, or as a class when the clone is expanded.

>.|TRBV25-1|.|TRBJ2-7|11
CASSVSYEQYF
TGTGCCAGCAGTGTATCCTACGAGCAGTACTTC
>.|TRBV11-2|TRBD2|TRBJ2-7|16
CASSLVAAGGPYEQYF
TGTGCCAGCAGCTTAGTAGCAGCGGGAGGGCCCTACGAGCAGTACTTC
>.|TRBV9|.|TRBJ2-7|14
CASSESVPTYEQYF
TGTGCCAGCAGCGAGAGTGTCCCTACCTACGAGCAGTACTTC
>.|TRBV5-1|.|TRBJ2-2|14
CASSLAGDTGELFF
TGCGCCAGCAGCTTGGCGGGGGACACCGGGGAGCTGTTTTTT
>.|TRBV5-4|TRBD2|TRBJ2-7|15
CASSLGRTSDYEQYF
TGTGCCAGCAGCTTGGGTCGGACTAGCGACTACGAGCAGTACTTC
>few|TRBV19|.|TRBJ2-3|20
CASSIGAPGRYEVNTDTQYF
TGTGCCAGTAGTATAGGAGCCCCGGGAAGATACGAGGTTAACACAGATACGCAGTATTTT
>.|TRBV14|.|TRBJ2-2|14
CASSQRQDTGELFF
TGTGCCAGCAGCCAACGACAGGACACCGGGGAGCTGTTTTTT
>.|TRBV27|TRBD1|TRBJ2-5|15
CASSFEGARLETQYF
TGTGCCAGCAGTTTCGAGGGGGCCAGGTTGGAGACCCAGTACTTC
>.|TRBV7-3|TRBD1|TRBJ2-3|15
CASSPTGGEGDTQYF
TGTGCCAGCAGCCCAACAGGGGGCGAGGGAGATACGCAGTATTTT
>once|TRBV27|TRBD2|TRBJ2-1|14
CATLSGSKYNEQFF
TGTGCCACCTTAAGCGGGAGTAAATACAATGAGCAGTTCTTC
>once|TRBV30|.|TRBJ2-7|13
CAWSQYPGSEQYF
TGTGCCTGGAGCCAATACCCAGGGTCCGAGCAGTACTTC